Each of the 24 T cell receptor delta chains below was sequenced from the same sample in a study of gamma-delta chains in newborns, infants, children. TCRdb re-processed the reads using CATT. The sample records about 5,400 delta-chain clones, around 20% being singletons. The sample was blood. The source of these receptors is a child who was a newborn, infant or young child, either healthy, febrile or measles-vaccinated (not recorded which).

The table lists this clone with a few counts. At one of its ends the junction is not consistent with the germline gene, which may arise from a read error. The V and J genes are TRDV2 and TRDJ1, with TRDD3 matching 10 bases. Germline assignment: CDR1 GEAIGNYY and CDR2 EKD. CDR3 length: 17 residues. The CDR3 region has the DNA TGTGCCTGCGACACGTTGACGGGGGGATACGGGACCGATAAACTCATCTTT. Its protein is CACDTLTGGYGTDKLIF.

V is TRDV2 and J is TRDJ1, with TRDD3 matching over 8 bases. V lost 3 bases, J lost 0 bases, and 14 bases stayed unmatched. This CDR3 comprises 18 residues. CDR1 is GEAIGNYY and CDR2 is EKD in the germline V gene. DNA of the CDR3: TGTGCCTGTGACTCCCTTGGGGCTGGGGGAGCGTACACCGATAAACTCATCTTT. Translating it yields CACDSLGAGGAYTDKLIF.

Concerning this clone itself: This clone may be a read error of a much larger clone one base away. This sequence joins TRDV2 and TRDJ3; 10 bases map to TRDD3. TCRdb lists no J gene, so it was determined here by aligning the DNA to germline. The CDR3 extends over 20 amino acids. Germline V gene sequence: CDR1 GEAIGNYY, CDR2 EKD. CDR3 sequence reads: CACDGVLGDASSWDTRKMFF. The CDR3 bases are TGTGCCTGTGACGGGGTACTGGGGGATGCAAGCTCCTGGGACACCCGAAAGATGTTTTTC.

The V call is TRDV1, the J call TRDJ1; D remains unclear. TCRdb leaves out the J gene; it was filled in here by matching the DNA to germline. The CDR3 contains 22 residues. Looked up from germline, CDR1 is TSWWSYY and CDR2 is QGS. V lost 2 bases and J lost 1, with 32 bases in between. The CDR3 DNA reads TGTGCTCTTGGGGAAAGGTCCTTTAGCGTCCCTTGGGCAGAACGGTGCACCGATAAACTCATCTTT. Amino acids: CALGERSFSVPWAERCTDKLIF.

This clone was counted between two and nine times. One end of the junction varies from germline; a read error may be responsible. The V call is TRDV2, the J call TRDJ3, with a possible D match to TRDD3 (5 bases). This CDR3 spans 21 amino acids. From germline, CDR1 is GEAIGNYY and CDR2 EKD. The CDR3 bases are TGTGCCTGTGACACATGGTCCGAGGGGACCCTTAGCTCCTGGGACGCCCGACAGATGTTTTTC. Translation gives CACDTWSEGTLSSWDARQMFF.

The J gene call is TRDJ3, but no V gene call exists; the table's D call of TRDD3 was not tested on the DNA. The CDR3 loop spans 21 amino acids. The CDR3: CACDAVAPGDTVSWDTRQMFF. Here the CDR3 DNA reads TGTGCCTGTGACGCCGTGGCCCCGGGGGATACTGTTTCCTGGGACACCCGACAGATGTTTTTC.

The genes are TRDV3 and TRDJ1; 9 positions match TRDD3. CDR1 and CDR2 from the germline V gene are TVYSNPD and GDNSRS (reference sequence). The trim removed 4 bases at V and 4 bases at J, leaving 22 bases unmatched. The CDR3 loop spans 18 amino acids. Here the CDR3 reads CASVPRLGAGGSGDKLIF. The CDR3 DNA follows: TGTGCCTCAGTTCCTAGGCTCGGGGCTGGGGGATCGGGCGATAAACTCATCTTT. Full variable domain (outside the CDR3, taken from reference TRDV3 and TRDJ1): CDKVTQSSPDQTVASGSEVVLLCTYDTVYSNPDLFWYRIRPDYSFQFVFYGDNSRSEGADFTQGRFSVKHILTQKAFHLVISPVRTEDSATYYCASVPRLGAGGSGDKLIFGKGTRVTVEP.

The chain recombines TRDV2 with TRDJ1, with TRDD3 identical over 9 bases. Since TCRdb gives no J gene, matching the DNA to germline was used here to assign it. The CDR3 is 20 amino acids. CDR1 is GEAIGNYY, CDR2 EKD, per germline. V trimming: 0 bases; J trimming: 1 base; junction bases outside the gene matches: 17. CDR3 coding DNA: TGTGCCTGTGACACCGTAGGGCGCGGACTGGGGGAACGATGCACCGATAAACTCATCTTT. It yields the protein CACDTVGRGLGERCTDKLIF.

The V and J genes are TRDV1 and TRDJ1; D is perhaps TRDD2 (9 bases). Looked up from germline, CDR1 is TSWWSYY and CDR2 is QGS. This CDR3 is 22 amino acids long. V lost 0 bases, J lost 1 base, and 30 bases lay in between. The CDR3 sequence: CALGELGAFLPYWGYFTDKLIF. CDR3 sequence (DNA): TGTGCTCTTGGGGAACTGGGGGCCTTCCTACCGTACTGGGGGTATTTCACCGATAAACTCATCTTT.

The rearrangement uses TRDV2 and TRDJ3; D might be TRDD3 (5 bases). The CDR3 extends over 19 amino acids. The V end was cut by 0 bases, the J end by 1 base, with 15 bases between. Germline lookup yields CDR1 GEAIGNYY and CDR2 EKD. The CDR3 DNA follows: TGTGCCTGTGACACCGTGGTCGGGGGGTCGTCCTGGGACACCCGACAGATGTTTTTC. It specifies CACDTVVGGSSWDTRQMFF.

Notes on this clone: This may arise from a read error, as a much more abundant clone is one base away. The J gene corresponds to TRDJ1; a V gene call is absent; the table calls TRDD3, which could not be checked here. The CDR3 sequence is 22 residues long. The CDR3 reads CACDTVGFTGVLWDTNTDKLIF. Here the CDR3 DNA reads TGTGCCTGTGACACCGTGGGGTTTACCGGTGTACTGTGGGATACTAACACCGATAAACTCATCTTT.

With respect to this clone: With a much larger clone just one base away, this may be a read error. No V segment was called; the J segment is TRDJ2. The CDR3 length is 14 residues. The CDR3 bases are TGTGCCTGTGACCCCTTCAGGGGTCCAGCACAACTCTTCTTT. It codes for CACDPFRGPAQLFF.

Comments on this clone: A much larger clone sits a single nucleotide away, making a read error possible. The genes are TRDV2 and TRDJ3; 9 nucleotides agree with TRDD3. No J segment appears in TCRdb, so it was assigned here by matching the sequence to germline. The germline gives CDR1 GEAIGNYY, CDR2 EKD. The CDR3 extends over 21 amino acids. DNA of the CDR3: TGTGCCTGTGACACCGTGCCGGGGGATACCCATCCCTCCTGGGACACCCGAAAGATGTTTTTC. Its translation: CACDTVPGDTHPSWDTRKMFF.

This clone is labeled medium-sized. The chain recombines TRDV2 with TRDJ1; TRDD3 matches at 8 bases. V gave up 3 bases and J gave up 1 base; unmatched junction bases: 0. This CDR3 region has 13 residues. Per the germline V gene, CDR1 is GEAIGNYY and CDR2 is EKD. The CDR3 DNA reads TGTGCCTGTGACGGGATACGCACCGATAAACTCATCTTT. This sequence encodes CACDGIRTDKLIF.

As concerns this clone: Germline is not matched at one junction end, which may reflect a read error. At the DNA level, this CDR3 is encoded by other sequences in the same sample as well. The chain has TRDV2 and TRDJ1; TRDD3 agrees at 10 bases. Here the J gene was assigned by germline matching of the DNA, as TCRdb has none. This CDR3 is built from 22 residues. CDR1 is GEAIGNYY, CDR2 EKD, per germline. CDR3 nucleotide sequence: TGTGCCTGCGACACCTTATTAACGGGGGGATACGGCGGGGTTGTGTACACCGATAAACTCATCTTT. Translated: CACDTLLTGGYGGVVYTDKLIF.

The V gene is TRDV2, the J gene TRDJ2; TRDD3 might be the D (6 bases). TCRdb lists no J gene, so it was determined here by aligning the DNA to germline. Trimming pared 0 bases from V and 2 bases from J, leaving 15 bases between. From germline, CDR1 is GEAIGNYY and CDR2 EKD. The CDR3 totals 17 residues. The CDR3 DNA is TGTGCCTGTGACACCAATTACGGGGGACAATTGACAGCACAACTCTTCTTT. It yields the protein CACDTNYGGQLTAQLFF.

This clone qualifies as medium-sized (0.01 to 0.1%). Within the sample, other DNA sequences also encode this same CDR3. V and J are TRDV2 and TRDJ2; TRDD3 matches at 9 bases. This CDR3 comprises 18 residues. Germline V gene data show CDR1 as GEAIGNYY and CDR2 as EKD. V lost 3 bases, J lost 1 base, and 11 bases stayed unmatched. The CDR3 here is CACDEWGINPLLTAQLFF. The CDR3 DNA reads TGTGCCTGTGACGAATGGGGGATAAATCCTCTTTTGACAGCACAACTCTTCTTT.

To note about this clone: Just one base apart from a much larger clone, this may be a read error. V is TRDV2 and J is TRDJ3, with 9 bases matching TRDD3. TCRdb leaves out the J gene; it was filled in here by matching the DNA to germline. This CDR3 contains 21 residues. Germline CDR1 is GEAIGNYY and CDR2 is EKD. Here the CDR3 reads CACDTALGDPVRSWDTRKMFF. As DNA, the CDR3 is TGTGCCTGTGACACCGCCCTGGGGGATCCAGTACGCTCCTGGGACACCCGAAAGATGTTTTTC.

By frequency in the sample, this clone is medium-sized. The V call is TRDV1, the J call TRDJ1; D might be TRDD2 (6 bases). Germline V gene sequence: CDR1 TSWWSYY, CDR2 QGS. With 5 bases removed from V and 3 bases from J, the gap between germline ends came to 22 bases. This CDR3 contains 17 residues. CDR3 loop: CALGSIPKWPVPDKLIF. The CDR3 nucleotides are TGTGCTCTTGGGAGTATTCCTAAGTGGCCAGTACCCGATAAACTCATCTTT.

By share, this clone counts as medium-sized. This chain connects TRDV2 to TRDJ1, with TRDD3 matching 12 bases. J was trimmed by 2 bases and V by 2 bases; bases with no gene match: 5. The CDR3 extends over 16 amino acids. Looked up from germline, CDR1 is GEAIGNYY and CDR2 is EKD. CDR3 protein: CACDKLGDTGTDKLIF. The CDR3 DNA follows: TGTGCCTGTGACAAGCTGGGGGATACGGGGACCGATAAACTCATCTTT.

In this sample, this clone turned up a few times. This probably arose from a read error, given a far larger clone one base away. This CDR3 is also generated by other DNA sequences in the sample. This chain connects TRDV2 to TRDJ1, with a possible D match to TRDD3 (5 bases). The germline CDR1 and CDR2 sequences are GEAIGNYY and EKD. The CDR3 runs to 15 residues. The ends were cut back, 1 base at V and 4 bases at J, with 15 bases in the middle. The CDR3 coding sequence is TGTGCCTGTGACACAGTACTGGAGAGGGGCGATAAACTCATCTTT. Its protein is CACDTVLERGDKLIF.

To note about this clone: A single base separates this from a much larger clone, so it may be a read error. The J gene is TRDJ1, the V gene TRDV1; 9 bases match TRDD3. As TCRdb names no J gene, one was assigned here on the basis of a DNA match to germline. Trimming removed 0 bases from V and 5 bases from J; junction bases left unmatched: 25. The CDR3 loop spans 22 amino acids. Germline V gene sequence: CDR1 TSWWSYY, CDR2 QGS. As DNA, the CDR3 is TGTGCTCTTGGGGAACTGGTCACGACTTCCTATCGCGGGGATACGGGAGCTGATAAACTCATCTTT. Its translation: CALGELVTTSYRGDTGADKLIF.

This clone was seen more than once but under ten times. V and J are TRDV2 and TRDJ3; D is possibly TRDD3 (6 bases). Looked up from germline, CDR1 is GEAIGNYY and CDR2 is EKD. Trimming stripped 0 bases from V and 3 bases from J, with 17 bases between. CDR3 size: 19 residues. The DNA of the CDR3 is TGTGCCTGTGACACCGTGGGGGCGGAAGGGAACTGGGACACCCGACAGATGTTTTTC. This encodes CACDTVGAEGNWDTRQMFF.

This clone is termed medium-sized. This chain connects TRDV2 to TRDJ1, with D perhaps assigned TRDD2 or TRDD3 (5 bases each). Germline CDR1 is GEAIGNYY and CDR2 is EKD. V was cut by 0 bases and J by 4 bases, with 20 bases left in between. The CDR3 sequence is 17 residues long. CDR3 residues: CACDTISSLPGIDKLIF. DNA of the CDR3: TGTGCCTGTGACACCATATCTTCCCTACCAGGGATCGATAAACTCATCTTT.